Below, one T cell receptor beta chain is given with its context. Antigen: not known. This may come from a read error, since a much larger clone is one base off. Next came a second PCR, run for about 7 to 12 cycles, which used a sample-barcoded 5' primer along with a J-beta primer mix. TCRdb independently ran MiXCR on the 5' RACE reads; one entry per CDR3 protein. The sample contains about 1.7 million distinct CDR3 sequences, roughly 27% of which appear only once. This entry comes from a study of blood T cells in healthy people across ages. As for the study in general: Template switching caught about one barcoded beta molecule for each two T cells.

Study observations and caveats: Calculation of diversity from one million T cells yielded estimates considered to be underestimates.

Trimming shortened V by 0 bases and J by 0 bases, and 12 bases separated the two germline ends. Germline values: CDR1 LNHNV, CDR2 YYDKDF (reference sequence). There are 17 residues in the CDR3. The sample comprised blood. The chain joins TRBV15 to TRBJ2-1; unclear D gene. This clonotype was obtained from a woman in her twenties or thirties in good health. CDR3 loop: CATSRDVDETSYNEQFF. The CDR3 region has the DNA TGTGCCACCAGCAGAGATGTTGACGAGACCTCCTACAATGAGCAGTTCTTC. Based on the CDR3 plus reference TRBV15 and TRBJ2-1, the full variable domain is DAMVIQNPRYQVTQFGKPVTLSCSQTLNHNVMYWYQQKSSQAPKLLFHYYDKDFNNEADTPDNFQSRRPNTSFCFLDIRSPGLGDTAMYLCATSRDVDETSYNEQFFGPGTRLTVL.